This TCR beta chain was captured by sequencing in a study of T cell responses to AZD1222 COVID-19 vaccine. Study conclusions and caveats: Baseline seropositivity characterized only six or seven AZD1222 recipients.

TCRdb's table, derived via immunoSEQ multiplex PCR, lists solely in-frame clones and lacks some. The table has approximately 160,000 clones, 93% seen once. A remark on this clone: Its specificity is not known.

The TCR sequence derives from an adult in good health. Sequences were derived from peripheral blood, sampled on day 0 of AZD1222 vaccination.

The CDR3 nucleotides are TGTGCCAGTAGTACCCGATGGGACAGTGAAGCTTTCTTT. Protein product: CASSTRWDSEAFF. The V call is TRBV19, the J call TRBJ1-1; 7 nucleotides match TRBD1. This CDR3 spans 13 amino acids. Trimming removed 4 bases from V and 7 bases from J; junction bases left unmatched: 6. Germline values: CDR1 LNHDA, CDR2 SQIVND (reference sequence).